This TCR beta chain emerged from a study of response to subunit inactivated influenza vaccine. One entry per CDR3 protein results from TCRdb running MiXCR on the RT-PCR reads. The sample lists some 550,000 distinct CDR3 sequences; under 30% were seen once. In germline, CDR1 is MNHEY, CDR2 SMNVEV (reference sequence). With 6 bases clipped from V and 0 bases from J, the junction kept 7 bases outside the gene matches. There are 16 residues in the CDR3. These data were likewise used in another study, on T cells expressing NK-cell markers. As that study records: Production of TCR beta cDNA relied on 5'RACE template switching with UMIs. Eight donors were sequenced, seven testing HCMV-seropositive and one testing seronegative. It was still unclear whether expanded NKG2C+ T cell clones were HCMV specific.

V usage is TRBV27 and J usage is TRBJ2-3; 9 nucleotides match TRBD1. This clonotype was obtained from a man aged 50 to 60 who received an inactivated influenza vaccine. The sample was CD4+ T cells sorted from PBMCs, taken 11 to 12 days after vaccination. CDR3 protein: CASRNYRGLSTDTQYF. The CDR3, as DNA: TGTGCCAGCAGGAACTACAGGGGGCTTAGCACAGATACGCAGTATTTT.